Each of the 21 T cell receptor beta chains below was sequenced from the same sample in a study of quantifying T cell responses using KT2 cells. The overall study: Reverse transcription used primers in the TCR alpha and beta constant regions.

An oligo carrying a UMI was ligated to the cDNA 3' end. An equimolar mix of RC1.1 and RC1.2 primed the beta chain across TRBC1 and TRBC2. TCRdb itself ran the UMI-ligation and nested PCR reads through MiXCR, one entry per CDR3 protein. The data hold some 33,000 distinct CDR3 sequences, with around a tenth observed a single time. Sequencing was performed on PBMCs spiked with cells of the T cell clone KT2. These receptors originate from a human donor.

In this sample, this clonotype turned up a few times. The J gene is TRBJ2-5, the V gene TRBV7-8, with no clear D. The CDR3 loop spans 14 amino acids. The germline V gene encodes CDR1 SGHVS and CDR2 FQNEAQ. V was shortened by 2 bases and J by 3 bases, with 10 bases between the two germline ends. This chain's CDR3 is CASSLSWVEETQYF. The DNA for the CDR3 is TGTGCCAGCAGCTTATCCTGGGTTGAAGAGACCCAGTACTTC.

This clonotype was counted between two and nine times. This chain links TRBV18 with TRBJ2-7; TRBD2 is a possible D gene (5 bases). Trimming shortened V by 3 bases and J by 6 bases, and 15 bases separated the two germline ends. Germline CDR1 KGHSH, CDR2 LQKENI. The CDR3 totals 14 residues. CDR3 amino acids: CASSPSGEGLEQYF. The CDR3 nucleotides read TGTGCCAGCTCACCTTCCGGAGAGGGTCTCGAGCAGTACTTC.

This clonotype was detected ten times or more. This chain uses TRBV20-1 with TRBJ2-2; D remains unclear. V lost 5 bases, J lost 7 bases, and 14 bases lay in between. The CDR3 length is 13 residues. CDR1 and CDR2 (germline): DFQATT, SNEGSKA (reference sequence). CDR3 amino acids: CSAHDLPGGELFF. The CDR3 region has the DNA TGCAGTGCTCACGACCTACCAGGCGGGGAGCTGTTTTTT.

The chain recombines TRBV7-9 with TRBJ2-7; D could derive from TRBD1 or TRBD2 (5 bases each). Germline V gene data show CDR1 as SEHNR and CDR2 as FQNEAQ (reference sequence). CDR3 length: 11 residues. The ends were cut back, 8 bases at V and 2 bases at J, with 7 bases in the middle. The CDR3 coding sequence is TGTGCCAGCGGGGGACCCTACGAGCAGTACTTC. It encodes CASGGPYEQYF.

This clonotype has only a few counts. V gene TRBV4-3 combines with J gene TRBJ2-3, with 8 bases lining up with TRBD2. Germline CDR1 reads LGHNA; CDR2 reads YSLEER. CDR3 length: 15 residues. V shed 4 bases, J shed 2 bases, and the junction held 5 bases outside the gene matches. CDR3 amino acids: CASSPPGGPTDTQYF. As DNA, the CDR3 is TGCGCCAGCAGCCCGCCGGGAGGGCCCACAGATACGCAGTATTTT.

This clonotype is deemed medium-sized. The rearrangement links TRBV20-1 to TRBJ1-4, with D maybe TRBD1 (5 bases). The CDR3 sequence is 12 residues long. Germline V lookup: CDR1 DFQATT, CDR2 SNEGSKA (reference sequence). Between the trimmed V and J ends, which lost 3 bases and 4 bases, there was a span of 6 bases. The CDR3 loop is CSARTDNEKLFF. The CDR3 nucleotides are TGCAGTGCTAGGACAGATAATGAAAAACTGTTTTTT.

The chain's CDR3 is CSARGGVETSQFF. The CDR3 bases are TGCAGTGCTAGAGGAGGGGTTGAGACTAGTCAGTTCTTC. V is TRBV20-1 and J is TRBJ2-1; maybe TRBD2 (6 bases). Germline-derived CDR1 and CDR2 are DFQATT and SNEGSKA (reference sequence). Deletions cut 1 base from V and 13 bases from J, with 17 bases between. This CDR3 is built from 13 residues.

The rearrangement joins TRBV6-1 to TRBJ2-6; D ambiguous. The germline V and J ends were trimmed by 6 bases and 8 bases, with 14 bases remaining between them. CDR3 length: 14 residues. CDR1 and CDR2 (germline): MNHNS, SASEGT. Here the CDR3 reads CASRLTLGTNVLTF. Here the CDR3 DNA reads TGTGCCAGCAGGCTGACTCTAGGTACCAACGTCCTGACTTTC.

At least ten counts were recorded for this clonotype. The chain uses TRBV6-5 and TRBJ1-6, with 7 positions matching TRBD1. The V gene end was trimmed by 1 base and the J gene end by 7 bases; junction bases not matched to a gene: 4. This CDR3 has 15 residues. Germline CDR1 is MNHEY and CDR2 is SVGAGI. CDR3 nucleotide sequence: TGTGCCAGCAGTTACTTCGAGGGGGCGAATTCACCCCTCCACTTT. Amino acid sequence: CASSYFEGANSPLHF.

This clonotype was recorded at least ten times. This chain uses TRBV29-1 with TRBJ2-3, with no clear D. V lost 1 base and J 1 base, leaving 12 bases between the germline ends. Germline V gene data show CDR1 as SQVTM and CDR2 as ANQGSEA. The CDR3 spans 15 residues. The CDR3 is CSVEAAAVGTDTQYF. DNA for the CDR3: TGCAGCGTTGAAGCTGCGGCCGTGGGCACAGATACGCAGTATTTT.

Ten or more counts support this clonotype. The chain joins TRBV7-2 to TRBJ2-2; 8 bases align to TRBD2. There are 15 residues in the CDR3. V shed 1 base and J 6 bases; nucleotides not matched to a gene: 4. Germline loops: CDR1 SGHTA, CDR2 FQGNSA. The CDR3 sequence: CASSLVPSGSGELFF. The CDR3 nucleotides are TGTGCCAGCAGCTTAGTACCTAGCGGGTCCGGGGAGCTGTTTTTT.

This clonotype was seen only a few times. The chain employs TRBV5-8 and TRBJ1-5, with 10 bases lining up with TRBD1. The CDR3 contains 16 residues. Germline V lookup: CDR1 SGHTS, CDR2 YDEGEE. The V gene end was trimmed by 4 bases and the J gene end by 3 bases; junction bases not matched to a gene: 7. Written as DNA, the CDR3 is TGTGCCAGCAGCACAGGACAGGGGGATTTCAATCAGCCCCAGCATTTT. This sequence encodes CASSTGQGDFNQPQHF. Based on the CDR3 plus reference TRBV5-8 and TRBJ1-5, the full variable domain is EAGVTQSPTHLIKTRGQQATLRCSPISGHTSVYWYQQALGLGLQFLLWYDEGEERNRGNFPPRFSGRQFPNYSSELNVNALELEDSALYLCASSTGQGDFNQPQHFGDGTRLSIL.

This clonotype was seen more than once but under ten times. The gene calls are TRBV6-2 or TRBV6-3 and TRBJ1-1; D gene ambiguous. The CDR3 loop spans 16 amino acids. Trimming left V 2 bases short and J 0 bases short, with 13 bases between. Germline CDR1 is MNHEY and CDR2 is SVGEGT. The CDR3 is CASSYISGLLNTEAFF. CDR3 nucleotide sequence: TGTGCCAGCAGTTACATAAGCGGACTGTTGAACACTGAAGCTTTCTTT.

This chain connects TRBV12-3 or TRBV12-4 to TRBJ2-7, with TRBD1 identical over 8 bases. Trimming cost V 8 bases and J 4 bases; bases outside gene matches: 10. The CDR3 contains 14 residues. This chain's CDR3 is CASGPDRGRYEQYF. CDR3 bases: TGTGCCAGCGGACCAGACAGGGGCCGATACGAGCAGTACTTC.

This clonotype occurred a few times. This chain joins TRBV12-3 or TRBV12-4 and TRBJ2-1; TRBD2 aligns across 7 bases. CDR3 size: 14 residues. J was trimmed by 9 bases and V by 2 bases; bases with no gene match: 7. For the CDR3, the DNA is TGTGCCAGCAGTTTACGGCGGGAGAGGGTTGAGCAGTTCTTC. Amino acids: CASSLRRERVEQFF.

This clonotype was seen a handful of times. This chain links TRBV28 with TRBJ2-3; D is unclear. Germline V gene sequence: CDR1 MDHEN, CDR2 SYDVKM. This CDR3 comprises 15 residues. V gave up 3 bases and J gave up 1 base, with 11 bases separating them. The CDR3 is CASSFFEPRTDTQYF. The DNA for the CDR3 is TGTGCCAGCAGTTTTTTCGAACCACGCACAGATACGCAGTATTTT. The whole variable domain, filled in from reference TRBV28 and TRBJ2-3, reads DVKVTQSSRYLVKRTGEKVFLECVQDMDHENMFWYRQDPGLGLRLIYFSYDVKMKEKGDIPEGYSVSREKKERFSLILESASTNQTSMYLCASSFFEPRTDTQYFGPGTRLTVL.

This clonotype was seen a few times. The rearrangement links TRBV12-3 or TRBV12-4 to TRBJ1-1; the match to TRBD1 covers 9 bases. V shed 6 bases, J shed 1 base, and the junction held 3 bases outside the gene matches. The CDR3 has 14 residues. The CDR3 protein is CASSAQGANTEAFF. The CDR3 DNA follows: TGTGCCAGCAGCGCACAGGGGGCGAACACTGAAGCTTTCTTT.

This clonotype showed up many times. The J gene is TRBJ2-1, the V gene TRBV2; 8 nucleotides agree with TRBD2. CDR1 SNHLY and CDR2 FYNNEI come from the germline V gene. J gave up 5 bases and V 7 bases, and 10 bases lay outside the gene matches. The CDR3 loop spans 15 amino acids. CDR3 bases: TGTGCCAGCATCCGACGCGGGGGGCCAAACAATGAGCAGTTCTTC. This encodes CASIRRGGPNNEQFF.

This clonotype was picked up many times. V gene TRBV5-1 combines with J gene TRBJ2-5, with D possibly TRBD2 on 5 matching bases. Germline assignment: CDR1 SGHRS and CDR2 YFSETQ. The CDR3 consists of 16 residues. Trimming took off 0 bases at V and 3 bases at J, with 15 bases between the two ends. The CDR3 is CASSLGEGEGKETQYF. CDR3 in DNA: TGCGCCAGCAGCTTGGGTGAGGGCGAGGGCAAAGAGACCCAGTACTTC.

The chain employs TRBV7-9 and TRBJ2-1, with D tentatively TRBD2 (5 bases). The V end was cut by 8 bases, the J end by 6 bases, with 11 bases between. Per the germline V gene, CDR1 is SEHNR and CDR2 is FQNEAQ (reference sequence). This CDR3 region has 12 residues. CDR3 region: CASRRDLNEQFF. The CDR3 coding sequence is TGTGCCAGCCGCCGGGATCTCAATGAGCAGTTCTTC.

The sample holds many counts of this clonotype. V gene TRBV12-3 or TRBV12-4 combines with J gene TRBJ1-4, with 9 positions matching TRBD1. CDR3 length: 16 amino acids. The J segment lost 9 bases and the V segment lost 7 bases, leaving 15 bases of the junction unmatched. CDR3 in amino acids: CASTLTRGTGRKKLFF. As DNA, the CDR3 is TGTGCCAGCACTCTTACCCGGGGGACAGGGAGGAAAAAACTGTTTTTT.